This paragraph covers one T cell receptor (beta chain) sequence. Researchers ran immunoSEQ v3.0 at survey level. Some clones are missing from TCRdb's copy, which holds only in-frame ones; the method was immunoSEQ multiplex PCR. The data contain about 35,000 clones, around 74% of them seen just once; the ten biggest clones take up about 3.5%. This sample stems from a study of long-term antiretroviral therapy in people with HIV. Everyone in the study who had HIV was treated in the United States. Samples held about 0.95-11 million cryopreserved PBMC before DNA extraction. V dropped 2 bases and J dropped 1 base, with 11 bases sitting between them. This CDR3 is built from 16 residues. Germline V gene lookup returns CDR1 SEHNR and CDR2 FQNEAQ (reference sequence).

The V and J genes are TRBV7-9 and TRBJ2-2; maybe TRBD2 (5 bases). This TCR was recovered from a man aged 50 to 59 with HIV. Material: unsorted PBMCs, obtained 3 years after starting antiretroviral therapy. CDR3 nucleotide sequence: TGTGCCAGCAGCTTAAAAGTCGGGGTGAACACCGGGGAGCTGTTTTTT. Its protein product is CASSLKVGVNTGELFF.